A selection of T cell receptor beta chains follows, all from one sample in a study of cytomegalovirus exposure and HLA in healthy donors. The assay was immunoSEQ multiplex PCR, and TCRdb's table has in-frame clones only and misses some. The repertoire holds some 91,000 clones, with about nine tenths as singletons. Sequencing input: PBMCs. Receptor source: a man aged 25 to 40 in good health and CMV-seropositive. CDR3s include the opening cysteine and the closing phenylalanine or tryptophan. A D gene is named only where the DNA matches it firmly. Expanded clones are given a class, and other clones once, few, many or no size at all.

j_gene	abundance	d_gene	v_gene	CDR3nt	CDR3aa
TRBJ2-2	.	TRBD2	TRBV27	TGTGCCAGCAGTTTATGGACTAGCGGAAACACCGGGGAGCTGTTTTTT	CASSLWTSGNTGELFF
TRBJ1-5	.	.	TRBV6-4	TGTGCCAGCAGTGAACAGGGCGGTCAGCCCCAGCATTTT	CASSEQGGQPQHF
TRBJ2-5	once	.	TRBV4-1	TGCGCCAGCAGCCTACGGACAGCGCAAGAGACCCAGTACTTC	CASSLRTAQETQYF
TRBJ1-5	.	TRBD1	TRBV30	TGTGCCTGGGGGGGACAGGGCGATCAGCCCCAGCATTTT	CAWGGQGDQPQHF
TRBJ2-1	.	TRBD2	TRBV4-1	TGCGCCAGCAGCCAAGTCGGCGGGGGTGGGAATGAGCAGTTCTTC	CASSQVGGGGNEQFF
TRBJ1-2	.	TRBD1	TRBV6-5	TGTGCCAGCAGTTACCTGGGGCAGGGGGCGCGAGGCTACACCTTC	CASSYLGQGARGYTF
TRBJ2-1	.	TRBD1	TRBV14	TGTGCCAGCAGCCAACGGACAGGGGAAGGAAATGAGCAGTTCTTC	CASSQRTGEGNEQFF
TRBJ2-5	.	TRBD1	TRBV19	TGTGCCAGTAGTATGGGACAGGGCCAGGAGACCCAGTACTTC	CASSMGQGQETQYF
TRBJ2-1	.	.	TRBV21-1	TGTGCCAGCAAACAAATAGCGGGAGGGCCCGACCCCTACAATGAGCAGTTCTTC	CASKQIAGGPDPYNEQFF
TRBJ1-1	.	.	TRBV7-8	TGTGCCAGCAGCCCCCGGGGGGGGGTGATGAACACTGAAGCTTTCTTT	CASSPRGGVMNTEAFF